This T cell receptor (beta chain) stems from a study of identical twins. General observations from the study: Excess twin sharing in beta out-of-frame sequences was weaker. Reduced insertions were recorded for abundant cord blood beta clonotypes, with no such pattern in memory repertoires.

CDR3 length: 13 amino acids. The trim removed 6 bases at V and 10 bases at J, leaving 8 bases unmatched. Only a few counts were recorded for this clonotype. Its antigen is unknown. From the 5' RACE reads, TCRdb called clonotypes with MiXCR, one entry per CDR3 protein. The sample includes 550,000 to 700,000 distinct CDR3 sequences, 9.6% of them seen just once. A further study also used this sample, focusing on yellow fever vaccine responses in identical twins.

The rearrangement links TRBV12-3 or TRBV12-4 to TRBJ2-5; 10 positions match TRBD1. This TCR was recovered from a woman in her late teens or twenties in good health. Sequencing was done on a sample of PBMCs. Here the CDR3 DNA reads TGTGCCAGCAGACCGGGACAGGGGTGGGACCAGTACTTC. This translates into CASRPGQGWDQYF.